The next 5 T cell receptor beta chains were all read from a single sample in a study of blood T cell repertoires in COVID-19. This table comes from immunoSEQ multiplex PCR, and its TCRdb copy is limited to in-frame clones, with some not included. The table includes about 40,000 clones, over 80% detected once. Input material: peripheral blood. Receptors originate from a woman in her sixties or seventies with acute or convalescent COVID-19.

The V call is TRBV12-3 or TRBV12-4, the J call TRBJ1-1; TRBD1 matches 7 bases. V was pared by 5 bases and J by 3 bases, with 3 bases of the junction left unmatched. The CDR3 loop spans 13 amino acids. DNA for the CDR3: TGTGCCAGCAGTGGGACAGTGTACACTGAAGCTTTCTTT. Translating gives CASSGTVYTEAFF.

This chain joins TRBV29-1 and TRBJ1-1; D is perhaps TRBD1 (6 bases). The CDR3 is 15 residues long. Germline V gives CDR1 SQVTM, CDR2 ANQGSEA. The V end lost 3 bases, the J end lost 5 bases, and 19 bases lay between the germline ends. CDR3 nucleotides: TGCAGCGTTGATCCTGGAGCAGGGGAAGGAACTGAAGCTTTCTTT. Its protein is CSVDPGAGEGTEAFF.

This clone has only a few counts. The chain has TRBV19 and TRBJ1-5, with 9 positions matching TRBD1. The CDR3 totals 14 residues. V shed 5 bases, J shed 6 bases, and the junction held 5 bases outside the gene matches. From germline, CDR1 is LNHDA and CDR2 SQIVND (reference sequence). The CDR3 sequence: CASSVTGGSQPQHF. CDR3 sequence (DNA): TGTGCCAGTAGTGTTACAGGGGGCAGTCAGCCCCAGCATTTT.

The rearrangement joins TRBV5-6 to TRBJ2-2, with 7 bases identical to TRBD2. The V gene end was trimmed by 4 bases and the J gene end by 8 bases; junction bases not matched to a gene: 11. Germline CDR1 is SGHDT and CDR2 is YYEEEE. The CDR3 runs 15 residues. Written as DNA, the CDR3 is TGTGCCAGCAGCCCGACCTTGACTAGCCGGGGGGAGCTGTTTTTT. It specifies CASSPTLTSRGELFF.

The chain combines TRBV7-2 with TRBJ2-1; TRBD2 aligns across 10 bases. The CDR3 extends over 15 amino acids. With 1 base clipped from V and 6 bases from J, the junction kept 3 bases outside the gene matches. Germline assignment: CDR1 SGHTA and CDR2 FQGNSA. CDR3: CASSLELAGINEQFF. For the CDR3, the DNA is TGTGCCAGCAGCTTAGAACTAGCGGGAATCAATGAGCAGTTCTTC.